The source of this T cell receptor (beta chain) is a study of response to subunit inactivated influenza vaccine. TCRdb re-derived calls from the RT-PCR reads in MiXCR, one entry per CDR3 protein. There are 150,000 or so distinct CDR3 sequences in the sample; about 10% occur only once, and around 35% lies in the top ten. V lost 1 base and J 0 bases, leaving 8 bases between the germline ends. This CDR3 region has 15 residues. CDR1 is MDHEN, CDR2 SYDVKM, per germline. The V gene is TRBV28, the J gene TRBJ2-3, with D uncertain. This sequence originates from a man aged 50 to 69 who received an inactivated influenza vaccine. The sequences come from CD8+ T cells sorted from PBMCs, collected 23 months after vaccination. CDR3 sequence (DNA): TGTGCCAGCAGTTTATTCAGAACTAGCACAGATACGCAGTATTTT. Protein sequence: CASSLFRTSTDTQYF.